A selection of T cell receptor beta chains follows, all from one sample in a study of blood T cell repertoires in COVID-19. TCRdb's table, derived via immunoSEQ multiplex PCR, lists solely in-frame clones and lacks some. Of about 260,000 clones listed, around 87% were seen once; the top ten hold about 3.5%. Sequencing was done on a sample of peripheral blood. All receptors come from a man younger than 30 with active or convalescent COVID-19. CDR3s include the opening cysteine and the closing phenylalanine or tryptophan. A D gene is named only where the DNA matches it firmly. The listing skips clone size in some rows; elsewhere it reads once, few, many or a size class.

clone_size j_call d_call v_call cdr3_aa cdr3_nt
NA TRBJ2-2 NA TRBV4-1 CASSQVWLAGGELFF TGCGCCAGCAGCCAAGTTTGGCTAGCTGGCGGGGAGCTGTTTTTT
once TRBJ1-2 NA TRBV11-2 CASRPLLAGYGYTF TGTGCCAGCAGACCTCTATTAGCGGGCTATGGCTACACCTTC
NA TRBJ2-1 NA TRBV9 CASSVSPDSSYNEQFF TGTGCCAGCAGCGTTAGCCCGGACAGCTCCTACAATGAGCAGTTCTTC
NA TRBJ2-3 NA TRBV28 CASNLRQANADTQYF TGTGCCAGCAACCTAAGACAGGCCAACGCAGATACGCAGTATTTT
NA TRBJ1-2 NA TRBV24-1 CATSAGSYGYTF TGTGCCACCAGTGCTGGCAGCTATGGCTACACCTTC
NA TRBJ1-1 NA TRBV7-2 CASSSLMNTEAFF TGTGCCAGCAGCTCCCTTATGAACACTGAAGCTTTCTTT
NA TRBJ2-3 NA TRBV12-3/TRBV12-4 CASRLSGDTQYF TGTGCCAGCAGGCTCTCCGGAGATACGCAGTATTTT
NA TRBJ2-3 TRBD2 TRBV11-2 CASSLILAGSTDTQYF TGTGCCAGCAGCTTAATCCTAGCGGGGTCCACAGATACGCAGTATTTT
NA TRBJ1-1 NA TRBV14 CASSQGPASGTEAFF TGTGCCAGCAGCCAAGGTCCTGCATCGGGGACTGAAGCTTTCTTT
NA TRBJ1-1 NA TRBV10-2 CASSERQAEAFF TGCGCCAGCAGTGAGCGACAGGCTGAAGCTTTCTTT
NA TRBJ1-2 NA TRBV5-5 CASVGGERYTF TGTGCCAGCGTCGGAGGGGAGCGCTACACCTTC
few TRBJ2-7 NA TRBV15 CATSRDSVTYEQYF TGTGCCACCAGCAGAGATTCAGTAACGTACGAGCAGTACTTC
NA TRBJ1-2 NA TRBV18 CASSPGLQQGISYGYTF TGTGCCAGCTCACCAGGCCTTCAACAGGGTATATCGTATGGCTACACCTTC
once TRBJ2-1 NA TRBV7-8 CASSLVLRSYNEQFF TGTGCCAGCAGCTTAGTCCTCCGCTCCTACAATGAGCAGTTCTTC
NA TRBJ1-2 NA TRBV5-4 CASSFPDSDSFNYGYTF TGTGCCAGCAGCTTTCCCGACTCGGACAGCTTTAACTATGGCTACACCTTC
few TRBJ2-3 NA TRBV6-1 CASSESGQGLGTQYF TGTGCCAGCAGTGAGAGCGGGCAGGGCCTTGGTACGCAGTATTTT
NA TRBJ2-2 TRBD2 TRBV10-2 CASRLAGGPGELFF TGCGCCAGCCGACTAGCGGGGGGGCCAGGGGAGCTGTTTTTT
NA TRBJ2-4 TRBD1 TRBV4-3 CASSQARGLWNIQYF TGCGCCAGCAGCCAAGCGAGGGGGCTCTGGAACATTCAGTACTTC
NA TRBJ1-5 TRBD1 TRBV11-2 CASSLGQASNQPQHF TGTGCCAGCAGCCTCGGACAGGCTAGCAATCAGCCCCAGCATTTT
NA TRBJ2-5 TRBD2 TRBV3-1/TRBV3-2 CASSRGLAGVVYQETQYF TGTGCCAGCAGCCGAGGACTAGCGGGGGTCGTGTACCAAGAGACCCAGTACTTC
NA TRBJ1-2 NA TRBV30 CAWSVSGARYYGYTF TGTGCCTGGAGTGTATCAGGGGCACGGTACTATGGCTACACCTTC
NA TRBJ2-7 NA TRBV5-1 CASSLAFGQIYEQYF TGCGCCAGCAGCTTGGCCTTTGGACAGATCTACGAGCAGTACTTC
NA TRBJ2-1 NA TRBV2 CASTRERTEQFF TGTGCCAGCACACGGGAGAGGACTGAGCAGTTCTTC
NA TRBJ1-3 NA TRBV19 CASSEVSGNTIYF TGTGCCAGTAGTGAGGTATCTGGAAACACCATATATTTT
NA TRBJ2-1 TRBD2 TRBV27 CASTLASGMGNEQFF TGTGCCAGCACCCTCGCTAGCGGGATGGGAAATGAGCAGTTCTTC
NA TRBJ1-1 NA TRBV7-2 CASSLQDTEAFF TGTGCCAGCAGCCTCCAGGACACTGAAGCTTTCTTT
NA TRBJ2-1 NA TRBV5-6 CASSLGDRLVVYNEQFF TGTGCCAGCAGCTTGGGAGACAGACTAGTCGTGTACAATGAGCAGTTCTTC
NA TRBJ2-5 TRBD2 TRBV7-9 CASSSVRLAVMETQYF TGTGCCAGCAGCTCGGTGCGACTAGCAGTTATGGAGACCCAGTACTTC
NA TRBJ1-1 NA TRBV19 CASSIQGAGSEAFF TGTGCCAGTAGTATTCAGGGAGCGGGCTCTGAAGCTTTCTTT
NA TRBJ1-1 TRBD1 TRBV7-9 CASSLVGGTGNTEAFF TGTGCCAGCAGCTTAGTAGGTGGGACAGGGAACACTGAAGCTTTCTTT
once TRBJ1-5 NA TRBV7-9 CASSFSGLDQPQHF TGTGCCAGCAGCTTTTCAGGGTTAGATCAGCCCCAGCATTTT
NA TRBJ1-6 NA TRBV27 CASQIMGGRYNSPLHF TGTGCCAGCCAAATCATGGGGGGACGGTATAATTCACCCCTCCACTTT
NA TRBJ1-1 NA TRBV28 CASLVRGNTEAFF TGTGCCAGCTTAGTGCGGGGGAACACTGAAGCTTTCTTT
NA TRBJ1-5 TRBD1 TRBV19 CASSSRTGFSNQPQHF TGTGCCAGTTCTTCTCGGACAGGGTTTAGCAATCAGCCCCAGCATTTT
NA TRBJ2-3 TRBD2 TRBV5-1 CASTPVAGGTDTQYF TGCGCCAGCACCCCCGTAGCGGGGGGTACAGATACGCAGTATTTT
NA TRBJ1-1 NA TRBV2 CASSAVGRNTEAFF TGTGCCAGCAGTGCTGTAGGGAGGAACACTGAAGCTTTCTTT
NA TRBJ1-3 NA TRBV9 CASSPTPSSGNTIYF TGTGCCAGCAGCCCGACACCGAGCTCTGGAAACACCATATATTTT
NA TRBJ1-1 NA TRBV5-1 CASSPLRQNTEAFF TGCGCCAGCAGCCCCCTCAGACAGAACACTGAAGCTTTCTTT
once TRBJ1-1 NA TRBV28 CASSLASVNTEAFF TGTGCCAGCAGTTTAGCTTCAGTGAACACTGAAGCTTTCTTT
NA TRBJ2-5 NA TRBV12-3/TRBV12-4 CASRTLAQETQYF TGTGCCAGCAGGACACTAGCTCAAGAGACCCAGTACTTC
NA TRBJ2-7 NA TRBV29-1 CSAPPPGVREQYF TGCAGCGCCCCTCCCCCGGGGGTGCGCGAGCAGTACTTC
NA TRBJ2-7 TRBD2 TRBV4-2 CASSQGLAGSSYEQYF TGTGCCAGCAGCCAGGGACTAGCGGGGAGCTCCTACGAGCAGTACTTC
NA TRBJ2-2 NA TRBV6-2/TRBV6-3 CASSYRLALNTGELFF TGTGCCAGCAGTTACCGGCTAGCGTTGAACACCGGGGAGCTGTTTTTT
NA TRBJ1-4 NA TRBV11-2 CASSQSHPGLINEKLFF TGTGCCAGCAGCCAGAGCCACCCGGGACTGATTAATGAAAAACTGTTTTTT
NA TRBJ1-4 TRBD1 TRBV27 CASKFRQGREKLFF TGTGCCAGCAAATTCAGACAGGGTCGTGAAAAACTGTTTTTT
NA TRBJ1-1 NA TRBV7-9 CASSLWSDTEAFF TGTGCCAGCAGCTTATGGTCAGACACTGAAGCTTTCTTT
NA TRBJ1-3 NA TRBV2 CASSVNERNTIYF TGTGCCAGCTCTGTTAATGAGCGAAACACCATATATTTT
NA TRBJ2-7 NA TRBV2 CASSEARERFHEQYF TGTGCCAGCAGTGAAGCGAGGGAGCGGTTCCACGAGCAGTACTTC
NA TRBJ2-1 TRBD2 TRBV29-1 CSVDPIAGGSTEQFF TGCAGCGTGGACCCTATAGCGGGGGGATCTACTGAGCAGTTCTTC
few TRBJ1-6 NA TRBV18 CASSPPSMLGGSPLHF TGTGCCAGCTCACCACCGTCAATGTTAGGAGGTTCACCCCTCCACTTT
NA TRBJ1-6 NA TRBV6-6 CASSYRLGTDNSPLHF TGTGCCAGCAGTTACAGGCTGGGGACTGATAATTCACCCCTCCACTTT
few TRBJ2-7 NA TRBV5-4 CASSLALGAGEQYF TGTGCCAGCAGCTTGGCCCTGGGGGCGGGCGAGCAGTACTTC
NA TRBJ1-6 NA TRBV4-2 CASSQSMGISNSPLHF TGTGCCAGCAGCCAATCTATGGGCATATCGAATTCACCCCTCCACTTT
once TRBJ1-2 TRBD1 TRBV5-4 CASSYDRDYGYTF TGTGCCAGCAGCTATGACAGGGACTATGGCTACACCTTC
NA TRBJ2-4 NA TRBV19 CASSTRDFLAKNIQYF TGTGCCAGTAGTACCCGGGACTTTCTAGCCAAAAACATTCAGTACTTC
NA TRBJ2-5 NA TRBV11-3 CASSSEAETQYF TGTGCCAGCAGCTCGGAGGCCGAGACCCAGTACTTC
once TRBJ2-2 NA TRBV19 CASSSRTKGVPGELFF TGTGCCAGTAGTTCAAGGACGAAGGGGGTACCCGGGGAGCTGTTTTTT
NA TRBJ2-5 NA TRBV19 CASSTGFSGETQYF TGTGCCAGTAGTACGGGATTTTCAGGAGAGACCCAGTACTTC
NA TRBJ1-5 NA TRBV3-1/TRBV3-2 CASSQDLLTPQHF TGTGCCAGCAGCCAAGATCTGCTAACGCCCCAGCATTTT
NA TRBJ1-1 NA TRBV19 CASSLRAGGNTEAFF TGTGCCAGTAGTCTAAGGGCAGGAGGGAACACTGAAGCTTTCTTT